One and the same sample provided the 26 T cell receptor beta chains below, sequenced in a study of OX40 agonist ivuxolimab in advanced cancers. Sequencing used immunoSEQ multiplex PCR; TCRdb keeps in-frame clones, though not all of them. The sample shows some 78,000 clones, around 91% of them seen only once. Sample: CD4+ or CD8+ T cells sorted from blood, taken in a trial of the OX40 agonist ivuxolimab. These receptors were collected from an adult with an advanced solid tumor such as melanoma, head and neck, liver or kidney cancer.

This chain connects TRBV2 to TRBJ1-1, with D possibly being TRBD1 (5 bases). This CDR3 contains 15 residues. Germline V CDR1 and CDR2: SNHLY, FYNNEI. V was clipped by 7 bases and J by 3 bases, with 18 bases between them. In nucleotides, the CDR3 is TGTGCCAGCAAGGGGAGCGACAGTTGGGACACTGAAGCTTTCTTT. It yields the protein CASKGSDSWDTEAFF.

The rearrangement joins TRBV5-4 to TRBJ1-6, with a possible D match to TRBD1 (6 bases). There are 16 residues in the CDR3. Germline V gene lookup returns CDR1 SGHNT and CDR2 YYREEE (reference sequence). The V and J ends lost 4 bases and 6 bases respectively, with 17 bases between them. The CDR3 DNA reads TGTGCCAGCAGCCCCCCTTGGGGGCCTGTTAATTCACCCCTCCACTTT. This gives the protein CASSPPWGPVNSPLHF. The whole variable domain, remainder taken from reference TRBV5-4 and TRBJ1-6, is ETGVTQSPTHLIKTRGQQVTLRCSSQSGHNTVSWYQQALGQGPQFIFQYYREEENGRGNFPPRFSGLQFPNYSSELNVNALELDDSALYLCASSPPWGPVNSPLHFGNGTRLTVT.

This sequence joins TRBV4-1 and TRBJ2-3, with 7 bases aligning to TRBD2. The trim removed 3 bases at V and 7 bases at J, leaving 7 bases unmatched. Germline assignment: CDR1 MGHRA and CDR2 YSYEKL. This CDR3 comprises 14 residues. This CDR3 is CASSQGGTSYTQYF. The CDR3 DNA reads as TGCGCCAGCAGCCAGGGGGGGACTTCTTATACGCAGTATTTT.

V is TRBV18 and J is TRBJ2-7; D is unresolved. V shed 2 bases and J shed 3 bases, with 14 bases lying between them. In germline, CDR1 is KGHSH, CDR2 LQKENI. CDR3 size: 15 residues. The CDR3 DNA reads TGTGCCAGCTCACCAAACCCGGGTGACGGCTACGAGCAGTACTTC. It specifies CASSPNPGDGYEQYF.

The genes are TRBV5-6 and TRBJ1-2, with D possibly being TRBD1 (6 bases). This CDR3 comprises 15 residues. Germline assignment: CDR1 SGHDT and CDR2 YYEEEE. V lost 1 base and J lost 4, with 14 bases in between. As DNA, the CDR3 is TGTGCCAGCAGCTTGAGGGGGGATAGGAGCTATGGCTACACCTTC. This translates into CASSLRGDRSYGYTF. Using reference TRBV5-6 and TRBJ1-2 for the parts outside the CDR3, the full variable domain is DAGVTQSPTHLIKTRGQQVTLRCSPKSGHDTVSWYQQALGQGPQFIFQYYEEEERQRGNFPDRFSGHQFPNYSSELNVNALLLGDSALYLCASSLRGDRSYGYTFGSGTRLTVV.

The chain recombines TRBV5-5 with TRBJ1-3; no definite D call. CDR1 is SGHKS, CDR2 YYEKEE, per germline (reference sequence). This CDR3 comprises 14 residues. V lost 5 bases to trimming and J lost 3 bases, with 12 bases between them. The CDR3: CASSPAGGGNTIYF. CDR3 DNA: TGTGCCAGCAGTCCGGCGGGTGGTGGAAACACCATATATTTT.

This chain connects TRBV10-2 to TRBJ2-3, with 8 bases that match TRBD2. The CDR3 is 15 amino acids. Germline CDR1 reads WSHSY; CDR2 reads SAAADI. Unmatched junction bases numbered 7, after V lost 7 bases and J lost 1 base. CDR3 nucleotides: TGCGCCAGCATAGCGGGGACGAAAGGCACAGATACGCAGTATTTT. Protein product: CASIAGTKGTDTQYF.

The chain carries TRBV5-1 and TRBJ1-1; TRBD1 matches 7 bases. CDR1 and CDR2 (germline): SGHRS, YFSETQ. V shed 2 bases and J 13 bases; nucleotides not matched to a gene: 17. CDR3 length equals 15 residues. CDR3 DNA sequence: TGCGCCAGCAGCTTCGGAGGACAGGACCCTTCTGGAGGTTTCTTT. It is translated as CASSFGGQDPSGGFF.

This chain connects TRBV2 to TRBJ2-5, with D perhaps given as TRBD1 or TRBD2 (5 bases each). CDR1 and CDR2 (germline): SNHLY, FYNNEI. The CDR3 sequence is 14 residues long. Between the trimmed V and J ends, which lost 4 bases and 6 bases, there was a span of 15 bases. The CDR3 sequence: CASSGGDLTKTQYF. The CDR3 DNA reads as TGTGCCAGCAGTGGAGGGGACCTCACAAAGACCCAGTACTTC.

This clone was recorded only once. V gene TRBV5-1 combines with J gene TRBJ2-1; the D is unclear. Germline CDR1 SGHRS, CDR2 YFSETQ. The CDR3 is 14 amino acids. The V end lost 0 bases, the J end lost 9 bases, and 13 bases lay between the germline ends. The CDR3 loop is CASSLDPMALEQFF. CDR3 bases: TGCGCCAGCAGCTTGGACCCCATGGCGCTTGAGCAGTTCTTC.

The V and J genes are TRBV6-5 and TRBJ2-7; D is undetermined. Trimming removed 6 bases from V and 2 bases from J, with 14 bases in between. This CDR3 is built from 14 residues. Germline V CDR1 and CDR2: MNHEY, SVGAGI. CDR3 DNA: TGTGCCAGCAGCCGTAACGCGTGGACCTACGAGCAGTACTTC. As protein: CASSRNAWTYEQYF.

Here the CDR3 DNA reads TGCGCCAGCAGCCGGGACTTTGACAATGAGCAGTTCTTC. Translating it yields CASSRDFDNEQFF. The J gene is TRBJ2-1, the V gene TRBV5-1, with a weak D call TRBD2 (6 bases). V was clipped by 4 bases and J by 5 bases, with 10 bases between them. Germline values: CDR1 SGHRS, CDR2 YFSETQ. The CDR3 has 13 residues.

This chain links TRBV5-1 with TRBJ2-1; 9 bases align to TRBD2. The V gene's germline CDR1 is SGHRS and CDR2 YFSETQ. This CDR3 is built from 16 residues. The J segment lost 2 bases and the V segment lost 1 base, leaving 4 bases of the junction unmatched. In DNA form, the CDR3 reads TGCGCCAGCAGCTTGCGGCTAGCGGGGCCCTACAATGAGCAGTTCTTC. It specifies CASSLRLAGPYNEQFF.

The chain carries TRBV5-6 and TRBJ1-2, with TRBD1 matching 10 bases. This CDR3 comprises 14 residues. Germline-derived CDR1 and CDR2 are SGHDT and YYEEEE. Trimming cost V 3 bases and J 4 bases; bases outside gene matches: 3. The CDR3 spells CASSSDRGVYGYTF. In DNA, the CDR3 is TGTGCCAGCAGCTCGGACAGGGGGGTCTATGGCTACACCTTC.

A few counts support this clone. CDR3 sequence (DNA): TGTGCCAGCAGTGTGGTTCAGACAACTAACTATGGCTACACCTTC. Its protein product is CASSVVQTTNYGYTF. The chain has TRBV2 and TRBJ1-2; D is unclear. The CDR3 runs to 15 residues. The germline gives CDR1 SNHLY, CDR2 FYNNEI. Deletions cut 4 bases from V and 0 bases from J, with 12 bases between.

For this clone: At one of its ends the junction is not consistent with the germline gene, which may arise from a read error. This chain's CDR3 is CASSLVAGGLGETQYF. CDR3 nucleotides: TGTGCTAGCAGCTTAGTGGCAGGGGGCCTGGGGGAGACCCAGTACTTC. The chain combines TRBV7-7 with TRBJ2-5, with 8 bases matching TRBD1. Germline values: CDR1 SSHAT, CDR2 FNYEAQ (reference sequence). The CDR3 loop spans 16 amino acids.

The rearrangement joins TRBV5-6 to TRBJ2-4; a weak D match, TRBD2 (5 bases). The V end lost 0 bases, the J end lost 8 bases, and 15 bases lay between the germline ends. Germline V gene data show CDR1 as SGHDT and CDR2 as YYEEEE. CDR3 length: 15 amino acids. The CDR3 loop is CASSLVAGGRDIQYF. DNA of the CDR3: TGTGCCAGCAGCTTGGTAGCAGGAGGTCGGGACATTCAGTACTTC.

This chain uses TRBV12-5 with TRBJ1-2, with unresolved D. CDR1 is LGHNT and CDR2 is FRNRAP in the germline V gene. The CDR3 extends over 12 amino acids. Trimming removed 8 bases at V and 4 bases at J, with 11 bases between. DNA of the CDR3: TGTGCTAGTTCAGGTTCAGGCTATGGCTACACCTTC. Its translation is CASSGSGYGYTF. The whole variable domain, filled in from reference TRBV12-5 and TRBJ1-2, reads DARVTQTPRHKVTEMGQEVTMRCQPILGHNTVFWYRQTMMQGLELLAYFRNRAPLDDSGMPKDRFSAEMPDATLATLKIQPSEPRDSAVYFCASSGSGYGYTFGSGTRLTVV.

This clone was counted between two and nine times. The chain has TRBV7-2 and TRBJ1-1; D possibly corresponds to TRBD1 (5 bases). There are 15 residues in the CDR3. V lost 5 bases and J lost 0, with 13 bases in between. The germline CDR1 and CDR2 sequences are SGHTA and FQGNSA. The CDR3 region has the DNA TGTGCCAGCAGCAGACAGAGCCGCATGAACACTGAAGCTTTCTTT. This gives the protein CASSRQSRMNTEAFF.

The chain carries TRBV28 and TRBJ1-2, with D maybe TRBD1 (5 bases). The CDR3 is 15 residues long. From germline, CDR1 is MDHEN and CDR2 SYDVKM. Trimming took 6 bases from V and 5 from J, leaving 19 bases between them. The CDR3 here is CASRTGLMGSYGYTF. In DNA, the CDR3 is TGTGCCAGCAGAACAGGACTAATGGGATCATATGGCTACACCTTC.

The chain combines TRBV5-5 with TRBJ1-5; no clear D. Germline values: CDR1 SGHKS, CDR2 YYEKEE (reference sequence). The CDR3 spans 13 residues. Trimming took off 0 bases at V and 6 bases at J, with 7 bases between the two ends. As DNA, the CDR3 is TGTGCCAGCAGCTTGGAAAGCGGTCAGCCCCAGCATTTT. Translated, it gives CASSLESGQPQHF.

This clone showed up just once. V is TRBV29-1 and J is TRBJ2-7; the D gene could be TRBD1 or TRBD2 (5 bases each). In germline, CDR1 is SQVTM, CDR2 ANQGSEA. Trimming took 2 bases from V and 2 from J, leaving 16 bases between them. The CDR3 spans 15 residues. CDR3 amino acids: CSVERFRGGAYEQYF. Written as DNA, the CDR3 is TGCAGCGTTGAAAGGTTCCGGGGCGGTGCCTACGAGCAGTACTTC.

The J gene is TRBJ2-6, the V gene TRBV28, with TRBD1 identical over 7 bases. CDR1 MDHEN and CDR2 SYDVKM come from the germline V gene. The junction had 4 bases not matched to a gene; V was cut back by 4 bases and J by 4 bases. The length of the CDR3 is 15 residues. The DNA for the CDR3 is TGTGCCAGCAGTTCCACAGGGGTCGGGGCCAACGTCCTGACTTTC. This translates into CASSSTGVGANVLTF.

This chain joins TRBV19 and TRBJ1-2, with a tentative D call TRBD1 (5 bases). This CDR3 comprises 15 residues. Per the germline V gene, CDR1 is LNHDA and CDR2 is SQIVND (reference sequence). Trimming stripped 0 bases from V and 2 bases from J, with 10 bases between. In DNA, the CDR3 is TGTGCCAGTAGTATAGATCGGGGGACGAACTATGGCTACACCTTC. Translation: CASSIDRGTNYGYTF.

This clone showed up just once. The genes are TRBV18 and TRBJ2-7, with no clear D. The V gene lost 3 bases and the J gene lost 0 bases, with 9 bases spanning the gap. The CDR3 runs to 14 residues. Germline values: CDR1 KGHSH, CDR2 LQKENI. CDR3 DNA: TGTGCCAGCTCACCCCCCGGGTCCTCCTACGAGCAGTACTTC. Translating it yields CASSPPGSSYEQYF.

This chain uses TRBV5-1 with TRBJ1-4, with D possibly being TRBD1 (5 bases). Germline V lookup: CDR1 SGHRS, CDR2 YFSETQ. The length of the CDR3 is 15 residues. Deletions cut 1 base from V and 1 base from J, with 8 bases between. The CDR3 DNA is TGCGCCAGCAGCTTGCCGCAGGGAACTAATGAAAAACTGTTTTTT. It codes for CASSLPQGTNEKLFF.